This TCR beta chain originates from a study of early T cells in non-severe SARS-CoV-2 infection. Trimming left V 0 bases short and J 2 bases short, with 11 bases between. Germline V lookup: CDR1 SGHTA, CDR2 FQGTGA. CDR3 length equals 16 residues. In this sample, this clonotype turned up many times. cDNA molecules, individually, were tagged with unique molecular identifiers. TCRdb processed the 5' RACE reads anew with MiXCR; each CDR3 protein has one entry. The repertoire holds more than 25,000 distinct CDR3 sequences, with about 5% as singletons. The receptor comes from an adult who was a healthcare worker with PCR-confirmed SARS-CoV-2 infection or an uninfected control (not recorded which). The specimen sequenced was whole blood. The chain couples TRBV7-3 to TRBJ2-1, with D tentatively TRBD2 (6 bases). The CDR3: CASSLTAGVAYNEQFF. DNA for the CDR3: TGTGCCAGCAGCTTAACAGCGGGCGTTGCCTACAATGAGCAGTTCTTC.